This T cell receptor beta chain originates from a study of blood T cell repertoires in COVID-19. Turning to the study itself: Sample material is recorded as cDNA or gDNA derived from T cells, B-cell-depleted T cells, or PBMCs.

Data came from immunoSEQ multiplex PCR; TCRdb stores just in-frame clones and leaves some out. The sample records some 350,000 clones, more than 70% being singletons. Germline V gene sequence: CDR1 MDHEN, CDR2 SYDVKM. V dropped 2 bases and J dropped 2 bases, with 16 bases sitting between them. The CDR3 runs 16 residues. V gene TRBV28 combines with J gene TRBJ2-7, with TRBD1 as a possible D gene (6 bases). This TCR came from a man under 40 with active or convalescent COVID-19. Sequenced material: peripheral blood. The CDR3 nucleotides read TGTGCCAGCAGTTTAAGAGAGGGGGTACCTACCTACGAGCAGTACTTC. This gives the protein CASSLREGVPTYEQYF.